A selection of T cell receptor beta chains follows, all from one sample in a study of blood T cell repertoires in COVID-19. Here immunoSEQ multiplex PCR was the method, and the copy in TCRdb shows in-frame clones only, minus some. The sample lists over 65,000 clones, roughly 90% occurring once. The specimen sequenced was peripheral blood. Receptors were obtained from a woman in her fifties or sixties with acute or convalescent COVID-19. Both conserved end residues are part of each CDR3. The D gene is left open where the match is weak. Clone size is stated in some rows and not others, as once, few, many or a class when expanded.

J | size | D | V | DNA | CDR3
TRBJ2-3 | . | . | TRBV7-3 | TGTGCCAGCAGGGCGGGCCACTCCACAGATACGCAGTATTTT | CASRAGHSTDTQYF
TRBJ1-2 | . | . | TRBV5-6 | TGTGCCAGCAGCTTGCAGGGTCGTTCATATGGCTACACCTTC | CASSLQGRSYGYTF
TRBJ2-5 | . | TRBD2 | TRBV6-2/TRBV6-3 | TGTGCCAGCAGCTCCGGGACTAGCGGGAAAGAGACCCAGTACTTC | CASSSGTSGKETQYF
TRBJ2-3 | . | TRBD1 | TRBV3-1/TRBV3-2 | TGTGCCAGCAGCCCAGACGACAGGGCTTCGGCTAGCACAGATACGCAGTATTTT | CASSPDDRASASTDTQYF
TRBJ2-5 | . | . | TRBV10-2 | TGCGCCAGCAGTAGGCCAGAACTAAGTCGAGAGACCCAGTACTTC | CASSRPELSRETQYF
TRBJ1-2 | few | TRBD1 | TRBV4-1 | TGCGCCAGCAGCCAGGGCAGGGGGAACTATAACTATGGCTACACCTTC | CASSQGRGNYNYGYTF
TRBJ2-4 | . | . | TRBV28 | TGTGCCAGCAGTACACCCCGTTGGGGGGGCCGAATAGCCAAAAACATTCAGTACTTC | CASSTPRWGGRIAKNIQYF
TRBJ1-5 | . | . | TRBV6-1 | TGTGCCAGCAGTGAAGCTGCAGAGGGTTATCAGCCCCAGCATTTT | CASSEAAEGYQPQHF
TRBJ2-5 | . | TRBD2 | TRBV11-2 | TGTGCCAGCAGTTATACAACTAGGCTAACGGGGGGGATGACCCAGTACTTC | CASSYTTRLTGGMTQYF
TRBJ2-1 | . | TRBD2 | TRBV27 | TGTGCCAGCAGAAGAGGGACTAGCGGCCCCAGGGCCTGGTTCTTC | CASRRGTSGPRAWFF
TRBJ2-3 | . | TRBD1 | TRBV6-6 | TGTGCCAGCAGTCCCCGGACAGGGGGCTTGGGCACAGATACGCAGTATTTT | CASSPRTGGLGTDTQYF
TRBJ1-5 | few | . | TRBV6-5 | TGTGCCAGCAGTAAAAGCCAGGGAGGTCAGCCCCAGCATTTT | CASSKSQGGQPQHF
TRBJ2-5 | . | TRBD2 | TRBV7-9 | TGTGCCAGCAGCTTAGTAGGACTAGCGGGGGCTCAAGAGACCCAGTACTTC | CASSLVGLAGAQETQYF
TRBJ2-1 | . | . | TRBV5-1 | TGCGCCAGCAGCCCTAATGCCGTGTGGCGGGACAATGAGCAGTTCTTC | CASSPNAVWRDNEQFF
TRBJ1-3 | . | . | TRBV6-1 | TGTGCCAGCAGTGAAAGGGAGGGAAGAAACACCATATATTTT | CASSEREGRNTIYF
TRBJ2-1 | . | TRBD2 | TRBV14 | TGTGCCAGCAGCCAAAGGGACTACGCTACGTCGGAGCAGTTCTTC | CASSQRDYATSEQFF
TRBJ2-5 | . | . | TRBV5-1 | TGCGCCAGCAGCTCGGGACTCCCTGGGGAGACCCAGTACTTC | CASSSGLPGETQYF
TRBJ1-2 | few | TRBD1 | TRBV6-6 | TGTGCCAGCAGTTTTTCCTCGGACAGGGTCGGAGGGATCTACACCTTC | CASSFSSDRVGGIYTF
TRBJ2-3 | . | . | TRBV27 | TGTGCCAGCAGTTTTCTAGGCACAGATACGCAGTATTTT | CASSFLGTDTQYF
TRBJ1-4 | . | TRBD1 | TRBV15 | TGTGCCACCAGCAGAGACCCCCAGGGGGCGGGGAAGGAAAAACTGTTTTTT | CATSRDPQGAGKEKLFF
TRBJ1-2 | few | . | TRBV14 | TGTGCCAGCAGCCCTTCTCCAGGGGTCTATGGCTACACCTTC | CASSPSPGVYGYTF
TRBJ1-1 | . | . | TRBV13 | TGTGCCAGCGGAACAGGCCGAGGGAACACTGAAGCTTTCTTT | CASGTGRGNTEAFF
TRBJ2-6 | . | . | TRBV5-1 | TGCGCCAGCAGCTTTAGCTGGGTGGGGGCGGCTGGGGCCAACGTCCTGACTTTC | CASSFSWVGAAGANVLTF
TRBJ1-1 | . | TRBD1 | TRBV6-2/TRBV6-3 | TGTGCCAGCAGTTCAACACAGGGGTTCCCTGAAGCTTTCTTT | CASSSTQGFPEAFF
TRBJ1-2 | . | TRBD1 | TRBV7-9 | TGTGCCAGCAGCTTCGGGGACAGGGGGCATTCCCGCTTC | CASSFGDRGHSRF
TRBJ1-4 | . | . | TRBV11-2 | TGTGCCAGCAGCTCGGGGACTGAGCAAAAACTGTTTTTT | CASSSGTEQKLFF
TRBJ1-2 | . | . | TRBV29-1 | TGCAGCGTTGGCGGCGGAGCTAACTATGGCTACACCTTC | CSVGGGANYGYTF
TRBJ2-3 | once | . | TRBV18 | TGTGCCAGCTCACCACGGGGCGGGGACACAGATACGCAGTATTTT | CASSPRGGDTDTQYF
TRBJ1-2 | . | . | TRBV5-6 | TGTGCCAGCAGCTTTGGTACATTGGGCTACACCTTC | CASSFGTLGYTF
TRBJ1-2 | . | . | TRBV12-2 | TGTGCAAGTCGCTTAGTTCGCGCTAACTATGGCTACACCTTC | CASRLVRANYGYTF
TRBJ1-4 | few | . | TRBV3-1/TRBV3-2 | TGTGCCAGCAGCCTCCGACCAAGCGGTGAAAAACTGTTTTTT | CASSLRPSGEKLFF
TRBJ1-6 | . | . | TRBV6-5 | TGTGCCAGCAGTTCCCGAGAGGCTTCACCCCTCCACTTT | CASSSREASPLHF
TRBJ1-4 | . | TRBD1 | TRBV10-3 | TGTGCCATCAGTGAGTCACGGGACAGTAATGAAAAACTGTTTTTT | CAISESRDSNEKLFF
TRBJ1-1 | . | . | TRBV5-1 | TGCGCCAGCAGCTTGGCGCGGGACGGGCTGGACACTGAAGCTTTCTTT | CASSLARDGLDTEAFF
TRBJ1-6 | . | . | TRBV6-6 | TGTGCCAGCAGTTCTCCCACAGGGCGGGGGAATTCACCCCTCCACTTT | CASSSPTGRGNSPLHF
TRBJ1-2 | . | TRBD1 | TRBV5-1 | TGCGCCAGCGGTCTCCCGGGACAGGATGGCTACACCTTC | CASGLPGQDGYTF
TRBJ2-1 | . | . | TRBV28 | TGTGCCAGCAGTTACGCGGGGTCGGACAATGAGCAGTTCTTC | CASSYAGSDNEQFF